This entry lists 15 T cell receptor beta chains sequenced from one sample in a study of cytomegalovirus exposure and HLA in healthy donors. Primers for the PCR totalled 60 Vbeta and 13 Jbeta. Using immunoSEQ multiplex PCR, the repertoire was profiled, and TCRdb retains in-frame clones only, with some absent. The table has roughly 90,000 clones, roughly four fifths seen once. Sequences were obtained from PBMCs. Every receptor here comes from a young man in good health and CMV-seropositive.

This sequence joins TRBV27 and TRBJ2-5, with 8 bases fitting TRBD1. After removal of 7 bases from V and 11 bases from J, the junction contained 15 bases not matched to a gene. Germline lookup yields CDR1 MNHEY and CDR2 SMNVEV (reference sequence). The CDR3 covers 14 residues. DNA for the CDR3: TGTGCCAGCACCCCCGGGACAGGCCCCCCGGAGCAGTACTTC. Its protein is CASTPGTGPPEQYF.

This clone appeared once. The chain couples TRBV18 to TRBJ2-7, with D tentatively TRBD1 (5 bases). V gave up 4 bases and J gave up 2 bases, with 15 bases separating them. This CDR3 is built from 15 residues. Germline CDR1 KGHSH, CDR2 LQKENI. The CDR3 here is CASSLGAGSTYEQYF. The CDR3 bases are TGTGCCAGCTCACTAGGGGCTGGCAGCACCTACGAGCAGTACTTC.

The V gene is TRBV4-2, the J gene TRBJ1-5; perhaps TRBD1 as D (6 bases). V was clipped by 1 base and J by 0 bases, with 10 bases between them. The CDR3 spans 16 residues. Germline CDR1 and CDR2: LGHNA and YNFKEQ. This chain's CDR3 is CASSQGTGSSNQPQHF. The CDR3 bases are TGTGCCAGCAGCCAAGGCACAGGGTCTAGCAATCAGCCCCAGCATTTT.

V and J are TRBV6-6 and TRBJ2-7; D possibly corresponds to TRBD1 (5 bases). CDR1 is MNHNY and CDR2 is SVGAGI in the germline V gene (reference sequence). The V end was cut by 7 bases, the J end by 5 bases, with 18 bases between. CDR3 length equals 14 residues. CDR3 amino acids: CASKGLMATHEQYF. DNA for the CDR3: TGTGCCAGCAAGGGGCTCATGGCGACCCACGAGCAGTACTTC.

The gene calls are TRBV27 and TRBJ1-2; D call uncertain. V shed 6 bases and J shed 3 bases, with 11 bases lying between them. The V gene's germline CDR1 is MNHEY and CDR2 SMNVEV (reference sequence). The CDR3 consists of 13 residues. The CDR3 sequence is CASRPGAYYGYTF. The CDR3, as DNA: TGTGCCAGCAGGCCAGGCGCTTACTATGGCTACACCTTC.

This rearrangement joins TRBV6-5 to TRBJ2-7; D gene uncertain. CDR3 length: 13 amino acids. Trimming removed 4 bases from V and 0 bases from J, with 7 bases in between. CDR1 and CDR2 (germline): MNHEY, SVGAGI. The CDR3 DNA reads TGTGCCAGCAGTTCGACACCCTCCTACGAGCAGTACTTC. This gives the protein CASSSTPSYEQYF.

The chain employs TRBV28 and TRBJ1-1, with unresolved D. The germline V gene has CDR1 MDHEN and CDR2 SYDVKM. V shed 2 bases and J shed 4 bases, with 14 bases lying between them. The length of the CDR3 is 15 residues. Written as DNA, the CDR3 is TGTGCCAGCAGTTTAATGGGGAGGGCCGGCACTGAAGCTTTCTTT. Translation: CASSLMGRAGTEAFF.

This chain links TRBV6-6 with TRBJ1-1; TRBD1 is a possible D gene (6 bases). Deletions cut 0 bases from V and 6 bases from J, with 8 bases between. Germline lookup yields CDR1 MNHNY and CDR2 SVGAGI (reference sequence). The CDR3 sequence is 13 residues long. CDR3 in DNA: TGTGCCAGCAGTTACTCTACAGGGTCTGAAGCTTTCTTT. It encodes CASSYSTGSEAFF.

The V and J genes are TRBV19 and TRBJ2-3; 9 bases agree with TRBD1. The trim removed 5 bases at V and 2 bases at J, leaving 8 bases unmatched. Germline-derived CDR1 and CDR2 are LNHDA and SQIVND (reference sequence). The CDR3 runs 16 residues. The CDR3 sequence is CASSPGQGLPTDTQYF. CDR3 nucleotides: TGTGCCAGTAGTCCGGGACAGGGACTCCCCACAGATACGCAGTATTTT.

This chain joins TRBV15 and TRBJ2-2; D might be TRBD1 (5 bases). CDR3 length equals 18 residues. Germline CDR1 reads LNHNV; CDR2 reads YYDKDF (reference sequence). Trimming left V 2 bases short and J 3 bases short, with 19 bases between. The CDR3 DNA follows: TGTGCCACCAGCAGATCCCCCTGGGGCGGTAGCTACACCGGGGAGCTGTTTTTT. This translates into CATSRSPWGGSYTGELFF.

V gene TRBV7-8 combines with J gene TRBJ2-3, with 8 bases identical to TRBD1. Germline trimming cut 5 bases from V and 2 bases from J; bases unmatched to any gene: 12. CDR3 length equals 17 residues. Germline CDR1 and CDR2: SGHVS and FQNEAQ. The CDR3 DNA is TGTGCCAGCAGCGTTGTAACCGGGACAGGAGTCACAGATACGCAGTATTTT. It translates to CASSVVTGTGVTDTQYF.

The chain joins TRBV7-2 to TRBJ2-3, with D hard to call. The V and J ends lost 3 bases and 6 bases respectively, with 7 bases between them. Germline V gene lookup returns CDR1 SGHTA and CDR2 FQGNSA. The CDR3 contains 12 residues. The CDR3 bases are TGTGCCAGCAGCTTTTTTATCGATACGCAGTATTTT. Its protein is CASSFFIDTQYF.

This clone was seen just once. V and J are TRBV5-4 and TRBJ1-6, with a weak D call TRBD1 (6 bases). The V and J ends lost 4 bases and 10 bases respectively, with 21 bases between them. The V gene's germline CDR1 is SGHNT and CDR2 YYREEE (reference sequence). CDR3 length equals 16 residues. CDR3 in DNA: TGTGCCAGCAGCGAACCTCGGAAGGGGGACAACTCACCCCTCCACTTT. It translates to CASSEPRKGDNSPLHF.

The chain joins TRBV7-2 to TRBJ2-1, with D tentatively TRBD1 (5 bases). The CDR3 consists of 16 residues. V shed 1 base and J shed 2 bases, with 12 bases lying between them. Germline V gene lookup returns CDR1 SGHTA and CDR2 FQGNSA. CDR3 sequence: CASSLGGLSTYNEQFF. The CDR3, as DNA: TGTGCCAGCAGCTTAGGGGGCCTTAGCACCTACAATGAGCAGTTCTTC.

The chain recombines TRBV30 with TRBJ2-6, with D maybe TRBD1 (5 bases). The V end was cut by 3 bases, the J end by 1 base, with 10 bases between. Germline loops: CDR1 GTSNPN, CDR2 SVGIG (reference sequence). The CDR3 is made up of 15 amino acids. The CDR3 protein is CAWRGLFSGANVLTF. The CDR3 nucleotides are TGTGCCTGGAGGGGGCTTTTTTCTGGGGCCAACGTCCTGACTTTC. Based on the CDR3 plus reference TRBV30 and TRBJ2-6, the full variable domain is SQTIHQWPATLVQPVGSPLSLECTVEGTSNPNLYWYRQAAGRGLQLLFYSVGIGQISSEVPQNLSASRPQDRQFILSSKKLLLSDSGFYLCAWRGLFSGANVLTFGAGSRLTVL.